This T cell receptor beta chain emerged from a study of cytomegalovirus exposure and HLA in healthy donors. Study-wide findings and caveats: The authors listed around 150 TCR beta chains as cytomegalovirus-associated. An assumption of roughly uniform sequencing depth across donors underlay the presence/absence analyses. The classifier reportedly diagnosed cytomegalovirus status with high specificity and sensitivity. The likely origin of a cluster of highly shared sequence variants was a sequencing artifact.

Primers included in the PCR were 60 Vbeta and 13 Jbeta primers. Clones were read by immunoSEQ multiplex PCR, and TCRdb kept only the in-frame ones, dropping some. The sample holds approximately 200,000 clones; 82% are singletons and the top ten take 0.08% to 0.1%. For this clone: Its antigen remains unknown.

Trimming cost V 5 bases and J 7 bases; bases outside gene matches: 13. The germline CDR1 and CDR2 sequences are MNHEY and SMNVEV (reference sequence). This CDR3 has 17 amino acids. Sequenced input: PBMCs. The chain uses TRBV27 and TRBJ2-7, with 14 positions matching TRBD2. The receptor's source is a boy between 2 and 10 years old in good health and CMV-seronegative. The CDR3 sequence is CASSRTDRTSGGREQYF. The DNA of the CDR3 is TGTGCCAGCAGTCGGACGGATCGGACTAGCGGGGGGAGGGAGCAGTACTTC.